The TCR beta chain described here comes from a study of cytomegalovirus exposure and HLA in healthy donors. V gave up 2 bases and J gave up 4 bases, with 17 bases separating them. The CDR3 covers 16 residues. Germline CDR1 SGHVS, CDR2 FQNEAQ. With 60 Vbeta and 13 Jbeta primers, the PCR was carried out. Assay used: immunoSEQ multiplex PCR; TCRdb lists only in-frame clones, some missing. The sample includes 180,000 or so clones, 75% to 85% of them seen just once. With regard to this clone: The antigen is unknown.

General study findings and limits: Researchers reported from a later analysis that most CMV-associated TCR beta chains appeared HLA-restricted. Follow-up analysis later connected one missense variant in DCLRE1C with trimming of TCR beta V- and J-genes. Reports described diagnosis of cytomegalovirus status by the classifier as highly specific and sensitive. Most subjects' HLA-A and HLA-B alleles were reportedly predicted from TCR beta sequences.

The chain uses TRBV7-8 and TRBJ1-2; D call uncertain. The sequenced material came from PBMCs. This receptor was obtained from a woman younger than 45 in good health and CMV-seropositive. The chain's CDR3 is CASSLSVDFRGYGYTF. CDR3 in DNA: TGTGCCAGCAGCTTATCCGTGGATTTCCGCGGCTATGGCTACACCTTC.